This T cell receptor (beta chain) stems from a study of cytomegalovirus exposure and HLA in healthy donors. As for this clone: Its antigen is not identified.

The repertoire was sequenced with immunoSEQ multiplex PCR; TCRdb's copy has only in-frame clones and lacks some. The sample lists 200,000 to 250,000 clones; around nine tenths were seen once. Findings and caveats of the study: Most TCRs appeared rarely, but some public TCRs recurred in many donors. In vitro, three CMV-associated chains proved specific for CMV antigens. The investigators catalogued some 160 TCR beta chains as cytomegalovirus-associated.

The receptor was isolated from a man in his late teens or twenties in good health and CMV-seronegative. The material sequenced was PBMCs.

As DNA, the CDR3 is TGTGCCAGCAGCTTGATGGGGAGGGGAGATCAGCCCCAGCATTTT. Amino acid sequence: CASSLMGRGDQPQHF. The chain recombines TRBV5-6 with TRBJ1-5, with D perhaps matching TRBD1 (5 bases). This CDR3 spans 15 amino acids. The V end lost 1 base, the J end lost 5 bases, and 13 bases lay between the germline ends. Germline loops: CDR1 SGHDT, CDR2 YYEEEE.